This entry lists 26 T cell receptor beta chains sequenced from one sample in a study of siplizumab effects on memory and regulatory T cells. Assay: immunoSEQ multiplex PCR; the TCRdb copy retains only in-frame clones and omits some. Altogether 110,000 or so clones are present, 85% to 95% being singletons, with the ten largest covering around 0.16%. The sequencing sample was made of non-Treg CD4+ T cells sorted from blood. The receptors stem from a human donor in good health.

This chain joins TRBV11-1 and TRBJ2-1; D is tentatively TRBD1 or TRBD2 (5 bases each). CDR3 length equals 15 residues. V shed 2 bases and J shed 4 bases, with 12 bases lying between them. Germline CDR1 and CDR2: SGHAT and FQDESV (reference sequence). The CDR3: CASSLMRGPYNEQFF. The CDR3 coding sequence is TGTGCCAGCAGCTTAATGAGGGGACCTTACAATGAGCAGTTCTTC.

V and J are TRBV19 and TRBJ2-7; 7 bases fit TRBD2. Per the germline V gene, CDR1 is LNHDA and CDR2 is SQIVND (reference sequence). V lost 5 bases to trimming and J lost 3 bases; unmatched junction nucleotides: 7. This CDR3 spans 14 amino acids. CDR3 residues: CASSLGLPFYEQYF. CDR3 nucleotide sequence: TGTGCCAGTAGTCTGGGACTACCATTCTACGAGCAGTACTTC.

This rearrangement joins TRBV5-1 to TRBJ1-1, with D perhaps matching TRBD1 (5 bases). Trimming took off 3 bases at V and 5 bases at J, with 11 bases between the two ends. Germline loops: CDR1 SGHRS, CDR2 YFSETQ. This CDR3 is built from 13 residues. The DNA for the CDR3 is TGCGCCAGCAGCTCTCAGGGAAGGACTGAAGCTTTCTTT. It codes for CASSSQGRTEAFF.

The table lists this clone with a count of one. The chain uses TRBV10-3 and TRBJ2-3, with 8 bases aligning to TRBD1. Germline V gene sequence: CDR1 ENHRY, CDR2 SYGVKD. This CDR3 region has 15 residues. J lost 2 bases, V lost 6 bases, and 7 bases had no gene match. CDR3 nucleotide sequence: TGTGCCATCAGACCCGGGACAGGCAACACAGATACGCAGTATTTT. This translates into CAIRPGTGNTDTQYF.

The chain employs TRBV23-1 and TRBJ2-7, with 8 bases aligning to TRBD1. TRBV23-1 is reported as an ORF; its role is uncertain. V gave up 0 bases and J gave up 3 bases; unmatched junction bases: 16. The CDR3 has 19 residues. The CDR3 DNA follows: TGCGCCAGCAGTCAATCTGATACCGGGACAGGCATATGGTACTACGAGCAGTACTTC. It codes for CASSQSDTGTGIWYYEQYF.

Points on this clone: Mismatch with germline at one junction end may stem from a read error. The chain couples TRBV12-5 to TRBJ1-1; no clear D. Germline V gives CDR1 LGHNT, CDR2 FRNRAP. This CDR3 is built from 13 residues. CDR3 sequence: CASGLDGNTEAFF. CDR3 nucleotide sequence: TGTGCTAGTGGCTTGGACGGAAACACTGAAGCTTTCTTT.

Here the CDR3 reads CASSLRRGAHQETQYF. In DNA, the CDR3 is TGTGCCAGCAGCCTGCGGCGGGGGGCCCACCAAGAGACCCAGTACTTC. The chain joins TRBV5-6 to TRBJ2-5; 8 positions agree with TRBD2. CDR3 length equals 16 residues. Germline values: CDR1 SGHDT, CDR2 YYEEEE. V shed 4 bases and J 0 bases; nucleotides not matched to a gene: 8.

This chain connects TRBV7-2 to TRBJ2-7; 8 nucleotides match TRBD2. The CDR3 totals 15 residues. V was clipped by 5 bases and J by 2 bases; unmatched bases: 8. Germline CDR1 and CDR2: SGHTA and FQGNSA. The CDR3 reads CASSPERGLAYEQYF. DNA of the CDR3: TGTGCCAGCAGCCCGGAACGGGGACTAGCCTACGAGCAGTACTTC.

The J gene is TRBJ2-4, the V gene TRBV9; D is perhaps TRBD1 or TRBD2 (6 bases each). The germline V gene encodes CDR1 SGDLS and CDR2 YYNGEE. CDR3 length equals 15 residues. Deletions cut 5 bases from V and 3 bases from J, with 15 bases between. CDR3 residues: CASRVGGLRKNIQYF. In DNA, the CDR3 is TGTGCCAGCAGGGTGGGGGGCCTACGCAAAAACATTCAGTACTTC. Supplemented by reference TRBV9 and TRBJ2-4, the full variable domain reads DSGVTQTPKHLITATGQRVTLRCSPRSGDLSVYWYQQSLDQGLQFLIQYYNGEERAKGNILERFSAQQFPDLHSELNLSSLELGDSALYFCASRVGGLRKNIQYFGAGTRLSVL.

In DNA, the CDR3 is TGTGCCAGCAGCGACCAATTCGGAAAACTGTTTTTT. Translating gives CASSDQFGKLFF. This rearrangement joins TRBV5-4 to TRBJ1-4; D uncertain. Trimming took 4 bases from V and 10 from J, leaving 11 bases between them. The CDR3 covers 12 residues. Per the germline V gene, CDR1 is SGHNT and CDR2 is YYREEE (reference sequence).

The chain is built from TRBV10-1 and TRBJ2-4; 11 bases are shared with TRBD2. V trimming: 0 bases; J trimming: 0 bases; junction bases outside the gene matches: 1. The CDR3 is made up of 17 amino acids. CDR1 and CDR2 (germline): WNHNN, SYGVQD (reference sequence). The CDR3 nucleotides read TGCGCCAGCAGTGAGTCGACTAGCGGGGTAGCCAAAAACATTCAGTACTTC. This gives the protein CASSESTSGVAKNIQYF.

The rearrangement uses TRBV6-1 and TRBJ2-5, with a weak D call TRBD1 (6 bases). Germline V gives CDR1 MNHNS, CDR2 SASEGT. This CDR3 region has 15 residues. With 3 bases removed from V and 1 base from J, the gap between germline ends came to 12 bases. The CDR3 is CASSDSGQLQETQYF. The CDR3 region has the DNA TGTGCCAGCAGTGACTCGGGACAACTCCAAGAGACCCAGTACTTC.

The table lists this clone with a count of one. The chain uses TRBV2 and TRBJ2-7, with D perhaps TRBD1 (6 bases). Germline lookup yields CDR1 SNHLY and CDR2 FYNNEI. The germline V and J ends were trimmed by 7 bases and 1 base, with 8 bases remaining between them. The CDR3 is made up of 12 amino acids. DNA of the CDR3: TGTGCCAGCAAGAGGGGGTCCTACGAGCAGTACTTC. This sequence encodes CASKRGSYEQYF.

The chain combines TRBV7-2 with TRBJ2-5; possible D gene TRBD1, 5 bases. Germline V lookup: CDR1 SGHTA, CDR2 FQGNSA. Trimming pared 5 bases from V and 1 base from J, leaving 8 bases between. The CDR3 runs to 13 residues. The CDR3 loop is CASSRQSQETQYF. DNA of the CDR3: TGTGCCAGCAGCCGACAGAGCCAAGAGACCCAGTACTTC. Full variable domain (missing parts from reference TRBV7-2 and TRBJ2-5): GAGVSQSPSNKVTEKGKDVELRCDPISGHTALYWYRQSLGQGLEFLIYFQGNSAPDKSGLPSDRFSAERTGGSVSTLTIQRTQQEDSAVYLCASSRQSQETQYFGPGTRLLVL.

This clone was observed a single time. The chain employs TRBV7-3 and TRBJ2-6, with 11 bases that match TRBD1. Germline CDR1 SGHTA, CDR2 FQGTGA. CDR3 length: 16 amino acids. The trim removed 8 bases at V and 4 bases at J, leaving 7 bases unmatched. The CDR3 nucleotides are TGTGCCAGCGGACAGGGGGCTGGGCGAGGGGCCAACGTCCTGACTTTC. Its protein is CASGQGAGRGANVLTF.

The J gene is TRBJ2-3, the V gene TRBV6-6, with 7 positions matching TRBD2. Germline V gene lookup returns CDR1 MNHNY and CDR2 SVGAGI (reference sequence). The CDR3 contains 16 residues. The V segment lost 0 bases and the J segment 0 bases; nucleotides outside the gene matches: 3. CDR3 DNA: TGTGCCAGCAGTTACTCGAGCGGGACTAGCACAGATACGCAGTATTTT. Translation: CASSYSSGTSTDTQYF.

The chain employs TRBV5-1 and TRBJ2-3; D unclear. Germline V gene lookup returns CDR1 SGHRS and CDR2 YFSETQ. V was shortened by 0 bases and J by 4 bases, with 6 bases between the two germline ends. The CDR3 totals 13 residues. The CDR3 loop is CASSLALPDTQYF. The DNA of the CDR3 is TGCGCCAGCAGCTTGGCCTTGCCAGATACGCAGTATTTT.

V is TRBV5-1 and J is TRBJ2-3; a possible D gene is TRBD2 (6 bases). V lost 1 base and J lost 1, with 10 bases in between. The CDR3 length is 15 residues. In germline, CDR1 is SGHRS, CDR2 YFSETQ. The CDR3 region has the DNA TGCGCCAGCAGCTTGTACGGGGAGGGCACAGATACGCAGTATTTT. Translated, it gives CASSLYGEGTDTQYF.

CDR3 residues: CASSPGQYQPQHF. CDR3 bases: TGTGCCAGCAGCCCGGGACAATATCAGCCCCAGCATTTT. The J gene is TRBJ1-5, the V gene TRBV7-9, with D perhaps TRBD1 (6 bases). V was pared by 5 bases and J by 5 bases, with 10 bases between. Germline V CDR1 and CDR2: SEHNR, FQNEAQ (reference sequence). CDR3 size: 13 residues.

This chain connects TRBV6-1 to TRBJ2-1, with 9 nucleotides matching TRBD1. J lost 6 bases, V lost 3 bases, and 6 bases had no gene match. CDR3 length: 15 amino acids. Germline CDR1 is MNHNS and CDR2 is SASEGT. The CDR3 reads CASSDAGTGTNEQFF. As DNA, the CDR3 is TGTGCCAGCAGTGATGCCGGGACAGGGACCAATGAGCAGTTCTTC.

This clone was observed a single time. The same CDR3 can be traced to other DNA sequences in this sample. The V and J genes are TRBV5-1 and TRBJ2-7; 13 bases fit TRBD2. Germline V gives CDR1 SGHRS, CDR2 YFSETQ. V lost 4 bases, J lost 2 bases, and 3 bases stayed unmatched. The CDR3 loop spans 15 amino acids. The CDR3 DNA reads as TGCGCCAGCAGCGGCGGACTAGCGGGAGCCTACGAGCAGTACTTC. It yields the protein CASSGGLAGAYEQYF. Using reference TRBV5-1 and TRBJ2-7 for the parts outside the CDR3, the full variable domain is KAGVTQTPRYLIKTRGQQVTLSCSPISGHRSVSWYQQTPGQGLQFLFEYFSETQRNKGNFPGRFSGRQFSNSRSEMNVSTLELGDSALYLCASSGGLAGAYEQYFGPGTRLTVT.

V usage is TRBV15 and J usage is TRBJ2-3; D tentatively fits TRBD1 or TRBD2 (5 bases each). Germline V CDR1 and CDR2: LNHNV, YYDKDF (reference sequence). V lost 5 bases and J lost 0, with 12 bases in between. CDR3 length: 15 residues. For the CDR3, the DNA is TGTGCCACCAGCCCAAGCTGGGGGAGCACAGATACGCAGTATTTT. As protein: CATSPSWGSTDTQYF.

The chain couples TRBV7-8 to TRBJ1-6; D is uncertain. Germline CDR1 is SGHVS and CDR2 is FQNEAQ. The V end was cut by 4 bases, the J end by 0 bases, with 16 bases between. This CDR3 has 18 residues. This chain's CDR3 is CASSSFSGGSSYNSPLHF. CDR3 in DNA: TGTGCCAGCAGCTCATTCTCGGGTGGCAGCTCCTATAATTCACCCCTCCACTTT.

This chain uses TRBV1 with TRBJ2-7; whether TRBD1, the table's D call, matches the DNA was not checked. TRBV1 is flagged as a pseudogene. The CDR3 has 18 residues. The CDR3 nucleotides read TGCACCAGCAACCCAAGGGAGGTTTCGGGGACAGGGAGATACGAGCAGTACTTC. Translating gives CTSNPREVSGTGRYEQYF.

The chain carries TRBV18 and TRBJ2-3; 9 positions match TRBD2. Germline V CDR1 and CDR2: KGHSH, LQKENI. V lost 4 bases to trimming and J lost 4 bases; unmatched junction nucleotides: 12. The CDR3 has 17 amino acids. This CDR3 is CASSLHQGLASSDTQYF. CDR3 bases: TGTGCCAGCTCACTTCATCAGGGACTAGCTTCCTCAGATACGCAGTATTTT.

The chain has TRBV7-2 and TRBJ1-1, with unresolved D. The V gene's germline CDR1 is SGHTA and CDR2 FQGNSA. The CDR3 is 16 amino acids. The V gene lost 1 base and the J gene lost 1 base, with 13 bases spanning the gap. CDR3 region: CASSLGQRPTNTEAFF. CDR3 bases: TGTGCCAGCAGCTTAGGTCAAAGGCCAACGAACACTGAAGCTTTCTTT.